One sample yielded the 27 T cell receptor beta chains listed below, sequenced in a study of T cells in Graves' hyperthyroidism and ophthalmopathy. Regions amplified from RNA transcripts were the TCR beta CDR3 regions. First-round RT-PCR targeting the TCR CDR3 was performed with the HTBI primer set. TCRdb called the multiplex PCR reads again in MiXCR, with one record for every CDR3 protein. This sample has some 770,000 distinct CDR3 sequences; about 17% occur once, and the top ten carry around 8.1%. The sample taken for sequencing was blood. The receptors were sampled from a man aged 18 to 29 with Graves' hyperthyroidism.

This clonotype was counted between two and nine times. The DNA of the CDR3 is TGTGCCAGCAACTCGCGGAGGGTAGGGGGGGCCCAGTACTTC. Translating gives CASNSRRVGGAQYF. V usage is TRBV28 and J usage is TRBJ2-5; tentatively, D is TRBD2 (7 bases). The CDR3 consists of 14 residues. Germline-derived CDR1 and CDR2 are MDHEN and SYDVKM. The germline V and J ends were trimmed by 7 bases and 9 bases, with 21 bases remaining between them.

In its sample, this clonotype was seen many times. This chain uses TRBV2 with TRBJ1-1; no reliable D call. The CDR3 covers 13 residues. The V end lost 3 bases, the J end lost 12 bases, and 17 bases lay between the germline ends. Germline-derived CDR1 and CDR2 are SNHLY and FYNNEI. In DNA form, the CDR3 reads TGTGCCAGCAGTGACAGTCTTAGTACCCCCACTTTCTTT. Protein: CASSDSLSTPTFF.

This clonotype was picked up a small number of times. The chain uses TRBV7-3 and TRBJ2-3, with 10 bases identical to TRBD2. V was clipped by 5 bases and J by 5 bases; unmatched bases: 10. CDR1 is SGHTA and CDR2 is FQGTGA in the germline V gene. The CDR3 is 16 amino acids. In DNA, the CDR3 is TGTGCCAGCAGCGCGGACAGCGGGAGGGCCGGAGATACGCAGTATTTT. Protein sequence: CASSADSGRAGDTQYF.

This clonotype was detected a few times. The V call is TRBV6-2 or TRBV6-3, the J call TRBJ2-1; the D gene could be TRBD1 or TRBD2 (5 bases each). The CDR3 is 15 amino acids. CDR1 and CDR2 (germline): MNHEY, SVGEGT. The V gene lost 6 bases and the J gene lost 10 bases, with 22 bases spanning the gap. DNA for the CDR3: TGTGCCAGCAGCCTTACGGGCCTCGGGGCCTGGGAGCAGTTCTTC. Its protein is CASSLTGLGAWEQFF.

The chain carries TRBV24-1 and TRBJ2-3; D perhaps matches TRBD1 (6 bases). This CDR3 has 13 amino acids. The V end lost 5 bases, the J end lost 2 bases, and 7 bases lay between the germline ends. CDR1 is KGHDR, CDR2 SFDVKD, per germline. The chain's CDR3 is CATSGTATDTQYF. CDR3 in DNA: TGTGCCACCAGTGGGACAGCCACAGATACGCAGTATTTT.

Concerning this clonotype itself: This sequence may be a read error, since a much larger clone differs from it by one base. The chain combines TRBV27 with TRBJ2-1; 14 bases map to TRBD2. Germline values: CDR1 MNHEY, CDR2 SMNVEV (reference sequence). The CDR3 contains 17 residues. This CDR3 reads CASSLGLAGVIYNERFF. The CDR3, as DNA: TGTGCCAGCAGTCTGGGACTAGCGGGAGTAATCTACAATGAGCGGTTCTTC.

To note about this clonotype: The final CDR3 position lacks the conserved phenylalanine or tryptophan, pointing to a likely read error. This chain joins TRBV10-3 and TRBJ1-1, with TRBD1 matching over 10 bases. V was pared by 6 bases and J by 1 base, with 5 bases of the junction left unmatched. Germline CDR1 reads ENHRY; CDR2 reads SYGVKD. The CDR3 covers 15 residues. CDR3 in amino acids: CAISGWDRGNTEAFI. In DNA, the CDR3 is TGTGCCATCAGCGGTTGGGACAGGGGGAACACTGAAGCTTTCATT.

Many counts were recorded for this clonotype. The gene calls are TRBV2 and TRBJ1-1, with TRBD1 as a possible D gene (5 bases). Trimming pared 0 bases from V and 2 bases from J, leaving 19 bases between. The CDR3 is 18 residues long. Germline CDR1 SNHLY, CDR2 FYNNEI. The CDR3 protein is CASSEALGGTFLNTEAFF. CDR3 coding DNA: TGTGCCAGCAGTGAAGCGCTTGGAGGGACGTTTTTAAACACTGAAGCTTTCTTT.

V is TRBV19 and J is TRBJ2-7, with TRBD1 identical over 9 bases. Germline lookup yields CDR1 LNHDA and CDR2 SQIVND (reference sequence). After removal of 5 bases from V and 2 bases from J, the junction contained 13 bases not matched to a gene. This CDR3 has 17 residues. The CDR3 sequence is CASSPIPGQGPTYEQYF. The CDR3 DNA reads as TGTGCCAGTAGTCCAATCCCGGGACAGGGTCCTACCTACGAGCAGTACTTC.

This clonotype was observed a handful of times. The V gene is TRBV5-6, the J gene TRBJ2-1; D uncertain. The CDR3 spans 14 residues. Germline lookup yields CDR1 SGHDT and CDR2 YYEEEE. V was trimmed by 4 bases and J by 9 bases, leaving 17 bases between them. This chain's CDR3 is CASSPGGGFGEQFF. Here the CDR3 DNA reads TGTGCCAGCAGCCCGGGCGGTGGTTTCGGTGAGCAGTTCTTC.

This clonotype has at least ten counts. The rearrangement joins TRBV5-1 to TRBJ2-3, with D uncertain. Trimming removed 4 bases at V and 0 bases at J, with 12 bases between. CDR1 is SGHRS, CDR2 YFSETQ, per germline. The CDR3 is 15 residues long. The CDR3, as DNA: TGCGCCAGCAGCGGCGCAGGTCCTAGCACAGATACGCAGTATTTT. Protein: CASSGAGPSTDTQYF. The full variable domain, rest sourced from reference TRBV5-1 and TRBJ2-3, is KAGVTQTPRYLIKTRGQQVTLSCSPISGHRSVSWYQQTPGQGLQFLFEYFSETQRNKGNFPGRFSGRQFSNSRSEMNVSTLELGDSALYLCASSGAGPSTDTQYFGPGTRLTVL.

This chain links TRBV6-6 with TRBJ1-6; 8 bases line up with TRBD1. The length of the CDR3 is 14 residues. The trim removed 2 bases at V and 10 bases at J, leaving 4 bases unmatched. Germline V gene sequence: CDR1 MNHNY, CDR2 SVGAGI (reference sequence). CDR3 loop: CASSYDRGGSPLHF. In DNA, the CDR3 is TGTGCCAGCAGTTACGACAGGGGAGGATCACCCCTCCACTTT.

The chain has TRBV27 and TRBJ2-3, with 10 bases lining up with TRBD2. Germline values: CDR1 MNHEY, CDR2 SMNVEV (reference sequence). CDR3 length: 16 residues. With 5 bases clipped from V and 1 base from J, the junction kept 6 bases outside the gene matches. The CDR3 is CASSNYLAGGTDTQYF. The CDR3 nucleotides are TGTGCCAGCAGTAACTACCTAGCGGGGGGCACAGATACGCAGTATTTT.

The chain has TRBV29-1 and TRBJ2-3; 9 bases agree with TRBD1. The CDR3 has 15 amino acids. Trimming removed 6 bases from V and 2 bases from J; junction bases left unmatched: 9. Germline V gives CDR1 SQVTM, CDR2 ANQGSEA. DNA for the CDR3: TGCAGCGTAAGTCCCCGGGACAGGGTCACAGATACGCAGTATTTT. Translated, it gives CSVSPRDRVTDTQYF.

This chain uses TRBV27 with TRBJ2-7; 9 nucleotides match TRBD1. The trim removed 6 bases at V and 0 bases at J, leaving 6 bases unmatched. Per the germline V gene, CDR1 is MNHEY and CDR2 is SMNVEV (reference sequence). The CDR3 extends over 15 amino acids. CDR3 protein: CASRLGTGSSYEQYF. The CDR3 DNA is TGTGCCAGCAGACTCGGGACAGGGAGCTCCTACGAGCAGTACTTC.

This clonotype was counted many times. The chain joins TRBV3-1 to TRBJ1-3; D is unresolved. The V gene's germline CDR1 is LGHDT and CDR2 YNNKEL (reference sequence). Trimming took 3 bases from V and 4 from J, leaving 10 bases between them. CDR3 length: 14 residues. The CDR3, as DNA: TGTGCCAGCAGCCAGCGGGAAATGGGAAACACCATATATTTT. It translates to CASSQREMGNTIYF.

This clonotype has ten or more counts. V and J are TRBV7-9 and TRBJ2-5, with 7 positions matching TRBD2. V trimming: 5 bases; J trimming: 2 bases; junction bases outside the gene matches: 5. Germline V gene data show CDR1 as SEHNR and CDR2 as FQNEAQ (reference sequence). The CDR3 totals 14 residues. CDR3 region: CASSGRVKQETQYF. In nucleotides, the CDR3 is TGTGCCAGCAGCGGGAGGGTTAAACAAGAGACCCAGTACTTC.

At least ten counts were recorded for this clonotype. The chain joins TRBV2 to TRBJ1-1; D uncertain. The CDR3 length is 14 residues. V was cut by 2 bases and J by 7 bases, with 14 bases left in between. Germline V gives CDR1 SNHLY, CDR2 FYNNEI. The CDR3 region has the DNA TGTGCCAGCAGTGAAAGCGGGATATACGGTGAAGCTTTCTTT. Amino acid sequence: CASSESGIYGEAFF.

This clonotype has at least ten counts. CDR3 sequence reads: CAANSGLNTEAFF. The CDR3 region has the DNA TGTGCCGCCAATAGCGGACTGAACACTGAAGCTTTCTTT. The chain recombines TRBV28 with TRBJ1-1; no firm D call. Deletions cut 11 bases from V and 0 bases from J, with 13 bases between. The CDR3 has 13 residues. Germline V gene lookup returns CDR1 MDHEN and CDR2 SYDVKM.

This clonotype has a count of ten or more. The CDR3 region is CASSYLLARDTGELFF. The DNA of the CDR3 is TGTGCCAGCAGTTACTTACTAGCGAGAGACACCGGGGAGCTGTTTTTT. V and J are TRBV6-2 or TRBV6-3 and TRBJ2-2, with 7 nucleotides matching TRBD2. V shed 1 base and J 3 bases; nucleotides not matched to a gene: 5. The CDR3 covers 16 residues. Looked up from germline, CDR1 is MNHEY and CDR2 is SVGEGT.

The V call is TRBV20-1, the J call TRBJ2-5, with D possibly called TRBD1 or TRBD2 (5 bases each). The CDR3 runs 16 residues. The V end was cut by 0 bases, the J end by 4 bases, with 18 bases between. CDR1 DFQATT and CDR2 SNEGSKA come from the germline V gene (reference sequence). The CDR3 region is CSARDDSRGDGETQYF. DNA for the CDR3: TGCAGTGCTAGAGATGATTCCCGAGGGGATGGAGAGACCCAGTACTTC.

The rearrangement uses TRBV5-6 and TRBJ1-2; D not resolved. The CDR3 is made up of 15 amino acids. CDR1 and CDR2 (germline): SGHDT, YYEEEE. V was cut by 4 bases and J by 5 bases, with 18 bases left in between. The CDR3 region has the DNA TGTGCCAGCAGCCGACGGAGGGTAGCCCCTTATGGCTACACCTTC. This encodes CASSRRRVAPYGYTF.

The gene calls are TRBV5-1 and TRBJ1-1; 10 nucleotides align to TRBD1. Per the germline V gene, CDR1 is SGHRS and CDR2 is YFSETQ. Germline trimming cut 6 bases from V and 5 bases from J; bases unmatched to any gene: 7. This CDR3 comprises 14 residues. The CDR3 region is CASTLDRGRTEAFF. CDR3 bases: TGCGCCAGCACCTTAGACAGGGGGCGGACTGAAGCTTTCTTT.

The chain uses TRBV20-1 and TRBJ2-1; D gene ambiguous. The CDR3 runs 12 residues. Germline V gene sequence: CDR1 DFQATT, CDR2 SNEGSKA (reference sequence). Trimming stripped 3 bases from V and 8 bases from J, with 11 bases between. CDR3 sequence (DNA): TGCAGTGCTAGCTCTCATGGCGATGAGCAGTTCTTC. This sequence encodes CSASSHGDEQFF.

V and J are TRBV6-1 and TRBJ2-7, with a possible D match to TRBD1 (6 bases). Germline assignment: CDR1 MNHNS and CDR2 SASEGT. The length of the CDR3 is 14 residues. Deletions cut 3 bases from V and 7 bases from J, with 16 bases between. In DNA form, the CDR3 reads TGTGCCAGCAGTGAGAACAGGGCGACGTGGGAGCAGTACTTC. Its translation: CASSENRATWEQYF.

In its sample, this clonotype was seen many times. The V and J genes are TRBV7-9 and TRBJ2-7; tentatively, D is TRBD1 (5 bases). Trimming took 3 bases from V and 6 from J, leaving 9 bases between them. Germline-derived CDR1 and CDR2 are SEHNR and FQNEAQ (reference sequence). The CDR3 consists of 12 residues. The CDR3: CASSFSGPEQYF. The CDR3 bases are TGTGCCAGCAGCTTCTCAGGGCCCGAGCAGTACTTC.

At least ten counts were recorded for this clonotype. The V call is TRBV18, the J call TRBJ2-1, with D perhaps matching TRBD1 (6 bases). Germline assignment: CDR1 KGHSH and CDR2 LQKENI. Trimming removed 3 bases at V and 4 bases at J, with 10 bases between. This CDR3 contains 14 residues. The chain's CDR3 is CASSPPGQYNEQFF. In DNA form, the CDR3 reads TGTGCCAGCTCACCCCCGGGACAATACAATGAGCAGTTCTTC. Supplemented by reference TRBV18 and TRBJ2-1, the full variable domain reads NAGVMQNPRHLVRRRGQEARLRCSPMKGHSHVYWYRQLPEEGLKFMVYLQKENIIDESGMPKERFSAEFPKEGPSILRIQQVVRGDSAAYFCASSPPGQYNEQFFGPGTRLTVL.